These T cell receptor beta chains were read from a single sample in a study of blood T cell repertoires in COVID-19. Data came from immunoSEQ multiplex PCR; TCRdb stores just in-frame clones and leaves some out. The sample includes about 250,000 clones, around 86% of them seen just once. Specimen: PBMCs or T cells enriched from blood (not recorded which). Receptors originate from a man in his forties who had recovered from COVID-19. Both conserved end residues are part of each CDR3. The D gene is left open where the match is weak. Rows may omit the clone size; those that give it use once, few, many or a size class.

TRBV28,TRBJ2-6,.,once,16,TGTGCCAGCATGGACAGACTCAACTCTGGGGCCAACGTCCTGACTTTC,CASMDRLNSGANVLTF
TRBV4-1,TRBJ2-7,TRBD1,.,15,TGCGCCAGCAGCCCTGGACAGGGGTCCTCCTACGAGCAGTACTTC,CASSPGQGSSYEQYF
TRBV5-5,TRBJ1-2,.,.,16,TGTGCCAGCAGCTCCCCGGTCGGACCCGGGGGCTATGGCTACACCTTC,CASSSPVGPGGYGYTF
TRBV7-9,TRBJ2-2,TRBD1,.,15,TGTGCCAGCAGCTCAGGGACAGGGGGCACCGGGGAGCTGTTTTTT,CASSSGTGGTGELFF
TRBV19,TRBJ1-3,.,.,14,TGTGCCAGTACAGGGAATTTTCCTGGAAACACCATATATTTT,CASTGNFPGNTIYF
TRBV28,TRBJ1-5,TRBD1,.,14,TGTGCCAGCAGTCGTGACAGGGGGAATCAGCCCCAGCATTTT,CASSRDRGNQPQHF
TRBV5-8,TRBJ1-6,TRBD1,.,15,TGTGCCAGCAGCCCAAGACAGGGGGCGTCTTCACCCCTCCACTTT,CASSPRQGASSPLHF
TRBV9,TRBJ1-2,.,.,15,TGTGCCAGCAGCGTAGCGTTCGACCCAGGCTATGGCTACACCTTC,CASSVAFDPGYGYTF
TRBV4-1,TRBJ2-7,TRBD1,.,13,TGCGCCAGCAGTCTCACAGGGGTTGGCGAGCAGTACTTC,CASSLTGVGEQYF
TRBV30,TRBJ1-3,TRBD1,.,17,TGTGCCTGGAGTGTATTTTGGACAGGGGGCGCATCAAACACCATATATTTT,CAWSVFWTGGASNTIYF
TRBV5-6,TRBJ1-2,.,.,15,TGTGCCAGCAGCTTGGGTAAAGGCGGGACGGAGGGCTACACCTTC,CASSLGKGGTEGYTF
TRBV2,TRBJ2-5,TRBD2,.,14,TGTGCCAGCAGAGCGGGAGATTCAGGGGAGACCCAGTACTTC,CASRAGDSGETQYF